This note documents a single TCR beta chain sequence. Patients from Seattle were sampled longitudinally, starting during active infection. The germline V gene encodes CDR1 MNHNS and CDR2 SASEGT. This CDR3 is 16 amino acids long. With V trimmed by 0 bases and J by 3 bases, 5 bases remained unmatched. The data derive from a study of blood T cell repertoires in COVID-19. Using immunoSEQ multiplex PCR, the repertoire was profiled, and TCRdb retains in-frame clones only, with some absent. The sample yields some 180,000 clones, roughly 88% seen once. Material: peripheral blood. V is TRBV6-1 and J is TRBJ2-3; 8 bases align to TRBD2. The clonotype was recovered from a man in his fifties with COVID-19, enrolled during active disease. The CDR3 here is CASSEASSGGTDTQYF. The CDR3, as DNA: TGTGCCAGCAGTGAAGCGTCATCGGGGGGGACAGATACGCAGTATTTT.